The T cell receptor (beta chain) under discussion was sequenced for a study of T cell responses to AZD1222 COVID-19 vaccine. Study-level findings and limits: Nearly half of the spike-specific TCRs reportedly recognize variant regions that carry no mutations. Females made up more of the donors, who were largely white British, and clonal diversity may have come out too low.

TCRdb's copy holds only in-frame clones and misses some; the assay was immunoSEQ multiplex PCR. The table records around 94,000 clones, approximately 88% of them present only once. CDR3 size: 14 residues. V lost 8 bases and J lost 6; bases outside the gene matches: 7. The germline CDR1 and CDR2 sequences are LGHDT and YNNKEL (reference sequence). Notes on this clone: Its antigen is currently unknown.

The clonotype comes from an adult in good health. The J gene is TRBJ2-3, the V gene TRBV3-1 (or the pseudogene TRBV3-2), with 11 bases lining up with TRBD2. The starting material was peripheral blood, obtained on day 0 of AZD1222 vaccination. The chain's CDR3 is CASGTSGRTDTQYF. The CDR3 DNA reads TGTGCCAGCGGTACTAGCGGGAGAACGGATACGCAGTATTTT.